These 10 T cell receptor beta chains share one sample of origin, sequenced in a study of identical twins listed by TCRdb under 2016. The library was made by 5' RACE. TCRdb shows the sequencer as Illumina HiSeq 2000. TCRdb redid the processing of the public reads, applying fastp at Q25 and MiXCR, and retained in-frame beta chains. Entries that share a CDR3 protein sequence are merged under the most common genes and DNA. The sample has fewer than 550,000 distinct CDR3 sequences on record, 13% to 15% of them singletons. Approximately 0.98% of the sample lies in the top ten. A further study also used this sample, focusing on yellow fever vaccine responses in identical twins.

What was sequenced was CD4+ T cells sorted from blood. Source of these receptors: a woman in her late teens or twenties in good health.

In this sample, this clonotype turned up a few times. The chain employs TRBV2 and TRBJ2-1, with TRBD2 matching over 11 bases. Trimming took 0 bases from V and 9 from J; bases not matched to a gene: 4. Germline lookup yields CDR1 SNHLY and CDR2 FYNNEI. This CDR3 is built from 15 residues. The CDR3 DNA follows: TGTGCCAGCAGTGAAGCTAGCGGGAGGGCCAGTGAGCAGTTCTTC. Translated, it gives CASSEASGRASEQFF.

This clonotype occurred many times. This rearrangement joins TRBV20-1 to TRBJ2-1, with D unclear. V was pared by 1 base and J by 5 bases, with 6 bases between. Germline lookup yields CDR1 DFQATT and CDR2 SNEGSKA (reference sequence). This CDR3 is built from 12 residues. CDR3 nucleotide sequence: TGCAGTGCTAGAGCTGGGAACAATGAGCAGTTCTTC. Translated: CSARAGNNEQFF.

The CDR3 protein is CASSLVGTGGPYEQYF. CDR3 coding DNA: TGTGCCAGCAGCTTAGTGGGGACAGGGGGCCCCTACGAGCAGTACTTC. V is TRBV7-2 and J is TRBJ2-7, with TRBD1 matching over 12 bases. V trimming: 1 base; J trimming: 2 bases; junction bases outside the gene matches: 3. Germline CDR1 SGHTA, CDR2 FQGNSA. The CDR3 is 16 amino acids.

This chain joins TRBV9 and TRBJ1-1; a weak D match, TRBD1 (6 bases). In germline, CDR1 is SGDLS, CDR2 YYNGEE. Trimming took off 3 bases at V and 11 bases at J, with 17 bases between the two ends. This CDR3 comprises 13 residues. In DNA form, the CDR3 reads TGTGCCAGCAGCGCCCGACAGGACGGGAAGGCTTTCTTT. As protein: CASSARQDGKAFF.

This clonotype was counted a few times. The rearrangement joins TRBV5-6 to TRBJ2-7; TRBD2 aligns across 11 bases. The CDR3 is 16 residues long. Germline loops: CDR1 SGHDT, CDR2 YYEEEE. Trimming at V came to 4 bases and at J to 4 bases, leaving 10 bases not matched to a gene. This CDR3 is CASSPRLAGNRYEQYF. The CDR3, as DNA: TGTGCCAGCAGCCCCAGACTAGCGGGGAATCGTTACGAGCAGTACTTC.

In this sample, this clonotype turned up many times. V and J are TRBV3-1 and TRBJ2-1, with 11 bases identical to TRBD2. Germline CDR1 is LGHDT and CDR2 is YNNKEL (reference sequence). This CDR3 has 15 residues. J lost 3 bases, V lost 4 bases, and 2 bases had no gene match. The DNA for the CDR3 is TGTGCCAGCAGCCGAGGGACTAGCGGCTACAATGAGCAGTTCTTC. Its protein product is CASSRGTSGYNEQFF.

The chain links TRBV20-1 to TRBJ2-7; TRBD2 matches 11 bases. CDR1 is DFQATT and CDR2 is SNEGSKA in the germline V gene (reference sequence). The CDR3 extends over 14 amino acids. J was trimmed by 3 bases and V by 2 bases; bases with no gene match: 3. CDR3: CSARRLAGSYEQYF. In DNA, the CDR3 is TGCAGTGCTAGAAGACTAGCGGGAAGCTACGAGCAGTACTTC.

The chain recombines TRBV20-1 with TRBJ1-1; 7 nucleotides align to TRBD1. After removal of 3 bases from V and 1 base from J, the junction contained 2 bases not matched to a gene. This CDR3 has 13 amino acids. The germline CDR1 and CDR2 sequences are DFQATT and SNEGSKA (reference sequence). CDR3: CSARGQPNTEAFF. CDR3 nucleotide sequence: TGCAGTGCTAGGGGACAGCCGAACACTGAAGCTTTCTTT.

The chain carries TRBV6-6 and TRBJ2-5; no definite D call. The ends were cut back, 8 bases at V and 3 bases at J, with 7 bases in the middle. Per germline, CDR1 MNHNY and CDR2 SVGAGI (reference sequence). The CDR3 runs 11 residues. The CDR3 spells CASGNKETQYF. The CDR3 nucleotides read TGTGCCAGCGGAAATAAAGAGACCCAGTACTTC.

The chain recombines TRBV2 with TRBJ1-2; D uncertain. The length of the CDR3 is 13 residues. CDR1 and CDR2 from the germline V gene are SNHLY and FYNNEI. The V gene lost 6 bases and the J gene lost 3 bases, with 11 bases spanning the gap. The CDR3 protein is CASRETGDYGYTF. In nucleotides, the CDR3 is TGTGCCAGCAGAGAGACGGGAGACTATGGCTACACCTTC.